The clone carrying this TCR beta chain was seen a handful of times. The CDR3 runs 16 residues. V was cut by 3 bases and J by 7 bases, with 18 bases left in between. Germline CDR1 reads MGHRA; CDR2 reads YSYEKL. This sample was included in a study of blood T cell repertoires in COVID-19. Study-level information: PBMCs, B-cell-depleted T cells, or T cells provided the cDNA or gDNA that made up the material.

Clones were sequenced by immunoSEQ multiplex PCR, and TCRdb holds only the in-frame ones, with some missing. The sample records just over 90,000 clones, roughly 90% being singletons. The sample consisted of peripheral blood. This chain connects TRBV4-1 to TRBJ2-2; D might be TRBD1 (6 bases). The source is a woman older than 75 with acute or convalescent COVID-19. Here the CDR3 DNA reads TGCGCCAGCAGCCAGCAACAGGGTGATTTCGGCGGGGAGCTGTTTTTT. It specifies CASSQQQGDFGGELFF.